The rows below give T cell receptor beta chains drawn from one sample of a study of CD8 T cells in ankylosing spondylitis. TCRdb reprocessed the 5' RACE reads with MiXCR, giving one entry per CDR3 protein. This sample has fewer than 400,000 distinct CDR3 sequences, with approximately 20% found just once. Sequencing was done on a sample of blood, either unsorted or a sorted T cell fraction (not recorded which). These receptors all stem from a male donor with ankylosing spondylitis. CDR3s include the opening cysteine and the closing phenylalanine or tryptophan. Each record gives: V gene, CDR3 protein.

TRBV6-2/TRBV6-3 | CASRYGGTDTQYF
TRBV12-5 | CASGPFRGKQFF
TRBV25-1 | CASHGLETQYF
TRBV4-2 | CASSRSHRENQPQHF
TRBV20-1 | CSARTGLGGTEAFF
TRBV19 | CASSRTGGDYEQYF
TRBV27 | CASSSVRPGTGRTGELFF
TRBV12-3/TRBV12-4 | CASSLGNSYGYTF
TRBV7-2 | CASSRVRGISSYEQYF
TRBV7-2 | CASSLVAGDREQYF
TRBV19 | CASSGGTSGRAFNEQFF
TRBV20-1 | CSARDPPGRTSRLLSSYNEQFF
TRBV5-1 | CASSLEHSPLHF
TRBV4-1 | CASSHSPGLTYNEQFF
TRBV5-1 | CASSLDGGIGYEQYF
TRBV21-1 | CASRRQGPYEQYF
TRBV19 | CASRTFGTGGTGELFF
TRBV12-3/TRBV12-4 | CASSLARGVWNNEQFF
TRBV18 | CASSPSREKTETQYF
TRBV28 | CASGRSGPTDTQYF
TRBV28 | CASSNLWDREEETQYF
TRBV20-1 | CSARKGAPTEAFF
TRBV11-2 | CASSLMPGTHEQFF
TRBV20-1 | CSARPPLAGADTQYF
TRBV4-1 | CASSRGVGGYNEQFF
TRBV5-1 | CASSLVLGRDLGGYTF
TRBV7-7 | CASSPDTNSGANVLTF
TRBV2 | CASSTDFNQPQHF
TRBV29-1 | CSVGWAGANVLTF
TRBV3-1 | CASSRVGPRDNSPLHF
TRBV18 | CASSQQGGEAFF
TRBV12-3/TRBV12-4 | CASSPAAGISEKLFF
TRBV12-3/TRBV12-4 | CASSLGGGGNQPQHF
TRBV19 | CASSMGSSRETQYF
TRBV27 | CASSLWRGSEAFF
TRBV2 | CASSQDGPKGYTF
TRBV18 | CASSPKQYRSGNTIYF
TRBV28 | CASSLGGTSGIEGEQFF
TRBV29-1 | CSGWGINEKLFF
TRBV20-1 | CSAGNRVVDNQPQHF
TRBV15 | CATSRDGGTGFPYEQYF
TRBV11-2 | CASSLAASTGQPEQYF
TRBV27 | CASSSGTGALQETQYF
TRBV18 | CASSPGVNQPQHF
TRBV12-3/TRBV12-4 | CASNPGDYSYNEQFF
TRBV11-2 | CASSSGLAGSYEQYF
TRBV5-6 | CASSLAVENIQYF
TRBV28 | CASSSPGRGETQYF
TRBV5-1 | CASSIGGDNQPQHF
TRBV2 | CASNRDRGYNEQFF
TRBV28 | CASSASDLYNEQFF
TRBV4-3 | CASSQDLRAGSYEQYF
TRBV6-5 | CASSYSASGSGYEQFF
TRBV3-1 | CASSQDRTSGGPYEQYF
TRBV5-1 | CAGSFPQLAGGGNEQFF
TRBV7-3 | CASSLTQNNEQFF
TRBV9 | CASSVVGDLRNEQFF
TRBV7-9 | CASSLLQGWETQYF
TRBV29-1 | CSGDRGQGEQFF